This T cell receptor beta chain comes out of a study of blood T cell repertoires in COVID-19. Study context: The United States, Italy and Spain supplied acute and convalescent COVID-19 samples. T cells, B-cell-depleted T cells, or PBMCs supplied cDNA or gDNA.

The study recruited people aged about 18 to 89 years across 20 to 30 US areas. Donors in Cohort 3 who had recovered were those with two negative PCRs, healthcare professional clearance, or resolution of their symptoms. CDR1 is SGHRS, CDR2 YFSETQ, per germline. This CDR3 is 14 amino acids long. The J segment lost 6 bases and the V segment lost 0 bases, leaving 2 bases of the junction unmatched. Here immunoSEQ multiplex PCR was the method, and the copy in TCRdb shows in-frame clones only, minus some. The sample lists around 180,000 clones; 86% were seen once. This clone has a handful of counts. Sequenced sample: PBMCs or T cells enriched from blood (not recorded which). The rearrangement uses TRBV5-1 and TRBJ1-2; TRBD1 aligns across 10 bases. This TCR was sampled from a woman aged 30 to 39 who had recovered from COVID-19. The CDR3 is CASSLDGTGDGYTF. In DNA form, the CDR3 reads TGCGCCAGCAGCTTGGACGGGACAGGGGATGGCTACACCTTC.